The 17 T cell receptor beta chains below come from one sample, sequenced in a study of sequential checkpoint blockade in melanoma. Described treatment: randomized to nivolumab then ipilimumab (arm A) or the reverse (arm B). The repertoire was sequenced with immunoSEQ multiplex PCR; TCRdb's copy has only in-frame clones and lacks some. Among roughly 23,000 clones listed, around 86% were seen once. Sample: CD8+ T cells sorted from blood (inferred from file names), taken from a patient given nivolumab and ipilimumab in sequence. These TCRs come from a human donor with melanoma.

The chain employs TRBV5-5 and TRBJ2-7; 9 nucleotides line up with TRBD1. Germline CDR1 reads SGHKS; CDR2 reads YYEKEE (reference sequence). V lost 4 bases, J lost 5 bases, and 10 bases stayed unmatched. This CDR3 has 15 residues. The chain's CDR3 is CASSPWTGVAHEQYF. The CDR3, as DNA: TGTGCCAGCAGCCCCTGGACAGGGGTAGCCCACGAGCAGTACTTC. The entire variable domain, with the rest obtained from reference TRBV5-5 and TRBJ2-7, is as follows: DAGVTQSPTHLIKTRGQQVTLRCSPISGHKSVSWYQQVLGQGPQFIFQYYEKEERGRGNFPDRFSARQFPNYSSELNVNALLLGDSALYLCASSPWTGVAHEQYFGPGTRLTVT.

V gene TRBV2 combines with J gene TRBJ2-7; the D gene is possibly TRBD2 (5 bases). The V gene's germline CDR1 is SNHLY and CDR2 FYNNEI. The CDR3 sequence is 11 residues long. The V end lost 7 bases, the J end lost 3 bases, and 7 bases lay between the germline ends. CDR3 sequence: CASKSGYEQYF. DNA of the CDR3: TGTGCCAGCAAAAGCGGCTACGAGCAGTACTTC.

The CDR3 loop reads CATGGAGRSSYEQYF. DNA of the CDR3: TGTGCCACTGGGGGAGCGGGAAGAAGCTCCTACGAGCAGTACTTC. The chain carries TRBV6-1 and TRBJ2-7; 7 bases fit TRBD2. The CDR3 length is 15 residues. The junction had 12 bases not matched to a gene; V was cut back by 10 bases and J by 0 bases. CDR1 is MNHNS and CDR2 is SASEGT in the germline V gene.

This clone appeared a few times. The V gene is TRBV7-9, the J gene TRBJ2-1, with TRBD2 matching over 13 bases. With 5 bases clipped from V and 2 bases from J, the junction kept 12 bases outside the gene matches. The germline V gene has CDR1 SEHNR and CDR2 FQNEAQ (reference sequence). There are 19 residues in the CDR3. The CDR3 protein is CASSPGWTSGRGAYNEQFF. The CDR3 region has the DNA TGTGCCAGCAGCCCGGGGTGGACTAGCGGGAGAGGAGCCTACAATGAGCAGTTCTTC.

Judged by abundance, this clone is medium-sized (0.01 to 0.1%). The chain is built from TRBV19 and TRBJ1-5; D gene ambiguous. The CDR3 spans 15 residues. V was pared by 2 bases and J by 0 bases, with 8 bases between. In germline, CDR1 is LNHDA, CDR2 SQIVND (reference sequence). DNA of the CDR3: TGTGCCAGTAGTATACAGGCTAATAGCAATCAGCCCCAGCATTTT. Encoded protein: CASSIQANSNQPQHF.

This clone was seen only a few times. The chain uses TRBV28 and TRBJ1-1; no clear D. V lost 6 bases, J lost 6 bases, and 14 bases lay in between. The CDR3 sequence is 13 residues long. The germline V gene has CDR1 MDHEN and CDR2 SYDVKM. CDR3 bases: TGTGCCAGCAGCTTAACGGGGAATGCTGAAGCTTTCTTT. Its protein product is CASSLTGNAEAFF.

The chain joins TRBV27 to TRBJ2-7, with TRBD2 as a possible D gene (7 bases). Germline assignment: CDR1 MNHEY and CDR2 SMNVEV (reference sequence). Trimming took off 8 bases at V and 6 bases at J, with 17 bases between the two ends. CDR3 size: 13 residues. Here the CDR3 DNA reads TGTGCCAGCGGGTCCTTGGGGGGGCCCGAGCAGTACTTC. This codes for CASGSLGGPEQYF.

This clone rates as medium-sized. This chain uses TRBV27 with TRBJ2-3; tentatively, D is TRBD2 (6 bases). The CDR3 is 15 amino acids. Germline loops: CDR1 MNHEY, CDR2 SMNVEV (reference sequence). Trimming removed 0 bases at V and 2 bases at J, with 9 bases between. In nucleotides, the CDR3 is TGTGCCAGCAGTTTATCGGAGGGTATCACAGATACGCAGTATTTT. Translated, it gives CASSLSEGITDTQYF.

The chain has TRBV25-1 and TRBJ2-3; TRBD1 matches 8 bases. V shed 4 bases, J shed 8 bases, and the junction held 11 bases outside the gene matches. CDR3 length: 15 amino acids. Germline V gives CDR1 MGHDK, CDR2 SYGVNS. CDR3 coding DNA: TGTGCCAGCAGTGGGACAGGGACGATCGCGGGTACGCAGTATTTT. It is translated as CASSGTGTIAGTQYF.

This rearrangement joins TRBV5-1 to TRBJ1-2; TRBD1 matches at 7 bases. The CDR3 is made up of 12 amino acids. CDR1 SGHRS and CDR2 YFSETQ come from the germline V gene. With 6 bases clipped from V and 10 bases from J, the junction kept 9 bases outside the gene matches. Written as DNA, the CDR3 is TGCGCCAGCACATCGGCAGGGGGAGTCTACACCTTC. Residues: CASTSAGGVYTF.

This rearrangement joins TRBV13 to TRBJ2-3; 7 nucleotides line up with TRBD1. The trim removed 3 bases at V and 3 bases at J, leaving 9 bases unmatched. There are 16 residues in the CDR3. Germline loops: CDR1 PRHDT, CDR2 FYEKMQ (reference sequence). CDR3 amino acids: CASSFLSGQQTDTQYF. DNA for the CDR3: TGTGCCAGCAGCTTTCTCTCGGGACAGCAAACAGATACGCAGTATTTT. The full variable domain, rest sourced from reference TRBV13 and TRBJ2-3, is AAGVIQSPRHLIKEKRETATLKCYPIPRHDTVYWYQQGPGQDPQFLISFYEKMQSDKGSIPDRFSAQQFSDYHSELNMSSLELGDSALYFCASSFLSGQQTDTQYFGPGTRLTVL.

In nucleotides, the CDR3 is TGTGCCAGCAGCTTACCGTCGGGACAGGGGTTTCCCGAGCAGTACTTC. Its protein product is CASSLPSGQGFPEQYF. J is TRBJ2-7 and V is TRBV7-9, with 10 bases identical to TRBD1. V shed 2 bases and J 6 bases; nucleotides not matched to a gene: 10. CDR1 SEHNR and CDR2 FQNEAQ come from the germline V gene (reference sequence). The CDR3 spans 16 residues.

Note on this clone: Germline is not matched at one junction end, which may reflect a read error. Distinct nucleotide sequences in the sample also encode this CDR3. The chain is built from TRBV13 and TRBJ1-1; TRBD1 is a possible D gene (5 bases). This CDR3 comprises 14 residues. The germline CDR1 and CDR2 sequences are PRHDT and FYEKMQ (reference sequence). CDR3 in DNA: TGTGCCAGTAGCTTAGAGGGCAGGGTGAATGAAGCTTTCTTT. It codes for CASSLEGRVNEAFF.

In DNA form, the CDR3 reads TGTGCCAGCAGACTAGCGCTCATGGGGACAGATACGCAGTATTTT. Protein: CASRLALMGTDTQYF. The chain recombines TRBV6-5 with TRBJ2-3; TRBD2 aligns across 7 bases. V shed 6 bases and J 3 bases; nucleotides not matched to a gene: 9. Per the germline V gene, CDR1 is MNHEY and CDR2 is SVGAGI. The length of the CDR3 is 15 residues.

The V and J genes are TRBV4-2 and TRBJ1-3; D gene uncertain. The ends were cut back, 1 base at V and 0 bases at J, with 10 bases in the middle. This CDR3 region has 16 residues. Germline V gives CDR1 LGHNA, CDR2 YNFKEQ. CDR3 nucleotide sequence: TGTGCCAGCAGCCAAGTTCCGACTGACTCTGGAAACACCATATATTTT. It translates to CASSQVPTDSGNTIYF.

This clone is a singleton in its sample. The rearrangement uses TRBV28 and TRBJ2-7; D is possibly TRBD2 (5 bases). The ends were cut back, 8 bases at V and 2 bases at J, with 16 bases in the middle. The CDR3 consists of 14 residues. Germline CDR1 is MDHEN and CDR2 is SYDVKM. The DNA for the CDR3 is TGTGCCAGCCGGGATACAGCGATACCCTACGAGCAGTACTTC. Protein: CASRDTAIPYEQYF.

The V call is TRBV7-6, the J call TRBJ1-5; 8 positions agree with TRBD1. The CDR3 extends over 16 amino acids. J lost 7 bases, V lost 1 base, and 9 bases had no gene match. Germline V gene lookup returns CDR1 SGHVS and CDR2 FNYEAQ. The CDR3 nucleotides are TGTGCCAGCAGCTTAGGAGGAGGGGACAGGAGGCAGCCCCAGCATTTT. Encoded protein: CASSLGGGDRRQPQHF.